This TCR beta chain was identified during a study of molecular identifiers for immune sequencing clone quantification. General study results and limits: Underestimated sizes of highly expanded clones could result from identical TCR molecules that share a barcode.

TCRdb analysed the PCR reads with MiXCR anew, one entry per CDR3 protein. This table has about 640,000 distinct CDR3 sequences, roughly 21% appearing once. With regard to this clonotype: As yet, its antigen is unknown.

Sorted inputs of about 19,000 to 1,100,000 cells, with 10%, 30% or 50% RNA, yielded naive CD8 libraries. Naive CD8 T cells were FACS-sorted by CD8+CD4-CCR7+CD45RA+ markers. CDR1 and CDR2 (germline): MNHEY, SMNVEV (reference sequence). With 5 bases removed from V and 0 bases from J, the gap between germline ends came to 11 bases. The CDR3 consists of 15 residues. Sequencing was performed on naive CD8+ T cells from blood, with Jurkat cell RNA spiked in. Stated subset: FACS-sorted CD8+CD4-CCR7+CD45RA+ naive T cells. The source is a human donor in good health. Some libraries in this study had Jurkat cell RNA spiked in. This chain connects TRBV27 to TRBJ2-1; D is possibly TRBD1 (6 bases). CDR3 sequence reads: CASSVDRVSYNEQFF. Written as DNA, the CDR3 is TGTGCCAGCAGTGTGGACAGAGTCTCCTACAATGAGCAGTTCTTC.